This T cell receptor beta chain was retrieved from a study of T cell responses to AZD1222 COVID-19 vaccine. Method: immunoSEQ multiplex PCR; TCRdb's copy keeps in-frame clones and lacks some. The sample has about 190,000 clones; more than 90% are singletons. This receptor was obtained from an adult who received the MenACWY meningococcal vaccine as a control. This sample comprised peripheral blood, obtained 28 days after the second dose of the MenACWY control vaccine.

The CDR3 reads CASSLAIAGASYNEQFF. The CDR3 bases are TGTGCCAGCAGCTTAGCAATAGCGGGAGCCTCCTACAATGAGCAGTTCTTC. V and J are TRBV7-8 and TRBJ2-1; TRBD2 aligns across 9 bases. CDR1 and CDR2 (germline): SGHVS, FQNEAQ. There are 17 residues in the CDR3. The V gene end was trimmed by 0 bases and the J gene end by 0 bases; junction bases not matched to a gene: 3.